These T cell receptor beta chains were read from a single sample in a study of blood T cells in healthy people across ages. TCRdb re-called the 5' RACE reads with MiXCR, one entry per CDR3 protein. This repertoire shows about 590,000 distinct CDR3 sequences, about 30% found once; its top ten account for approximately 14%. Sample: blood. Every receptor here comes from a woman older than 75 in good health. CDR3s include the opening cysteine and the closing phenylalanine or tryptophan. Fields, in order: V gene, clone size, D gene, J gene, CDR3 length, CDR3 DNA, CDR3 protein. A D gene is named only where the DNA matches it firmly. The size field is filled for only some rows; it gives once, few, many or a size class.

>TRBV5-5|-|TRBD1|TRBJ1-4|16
TGTGCCAGCAGCTCCGGGACAGGGGGCTCTAATGAAAAACTGTTTTTT
CASSSGTGGSNEKLFF
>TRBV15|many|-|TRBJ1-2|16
TGTGCCACCAGCAGAGAAGCAGGGAGGTCGAACTATGGCTACACCTTC
CATSREAGRSNYGYTF
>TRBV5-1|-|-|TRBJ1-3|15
TGCGCCAGCAGCTTGGGGAGCGCCTCTGGAAACACCATATATTTT
CASSLGSASGNTIYF
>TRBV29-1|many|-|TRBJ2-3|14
TGCAGCGTTCTGTCGGTCTCGAGCACAGATACGCAGTATTTT
CSVLSVSSTDTQYF
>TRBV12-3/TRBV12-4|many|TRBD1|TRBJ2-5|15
TGTGCCAGCGTGTCCGGGACAGGGTACCAAGAGACCCAGTACTTC
CASVSGTGYQETQYF
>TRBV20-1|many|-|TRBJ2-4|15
TGCAGTGCTAGTGGCGGGGGCCTAGCCAAAAACATTCAGTACTTC
CSASGGGLAKNIQYF
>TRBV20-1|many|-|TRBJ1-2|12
TGCAGTGCGGCCAGGGAGGCGCGGGGCTACACCTTC
CSAAREARGYTF
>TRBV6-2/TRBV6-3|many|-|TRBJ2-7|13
TGTGCCAGCAGTTATGCCAGTTCCTACGAGCAGTACTTC
CASSYASSYEQYF
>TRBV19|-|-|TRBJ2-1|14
TGTGCCAGTAGTATTACGGGTTCCTACAATAAGCAGTTCTTC
CASSITGSYNKQFF
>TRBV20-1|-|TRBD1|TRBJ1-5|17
TGCAGTGCTAGTTACACGACAGGGGGCATTGGCAATCAGCCCCAGCATTTT
CSASYTTGGIGNQPQHF
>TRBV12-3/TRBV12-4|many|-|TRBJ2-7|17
TGTGCCAGCAGTTTAACCGTCTCTGGCCAAGTGCCTTACGAGCAGTACTTC
CASSLTVSGQVPYEQYF
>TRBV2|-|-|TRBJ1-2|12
TGTGCCAGCGGTGAGGGTGTGAATGGCTACACCTTC
CASGEGVNGYTF
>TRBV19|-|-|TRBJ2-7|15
TGTGCCAGTAGTATCTCCGCCAGGGGTGCCTACGAGCAGTACTTC
CASSISARGAYEQYF
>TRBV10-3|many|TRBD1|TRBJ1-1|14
TGTGCCATCAGTGAATTAGGGGGCACCACTGAAGCTTTCTTT
CAISELGGTTEAFF
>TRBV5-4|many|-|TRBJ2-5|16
TGTGCCAGCAGCTTTTCGGGACGGATACAACAAGAGACCCAGTACTTC
CASSFSGRIQQETQYF
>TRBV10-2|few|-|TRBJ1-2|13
TGCGCCAGCAGTGATCTGAGAGGCTATGGCTACACCTTC
CASSDLRGYGYTF
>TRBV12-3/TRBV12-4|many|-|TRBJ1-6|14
TGTGCCAGCAGTTACCGACGGGGGGAGAATTCCCTCCACTTT
CASSYRRGENSLHF
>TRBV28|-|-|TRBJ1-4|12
TGTGTAGGAAGGGGTGCCTATGAAAAACTGTTTTTT
CVGRGAYEKLFF
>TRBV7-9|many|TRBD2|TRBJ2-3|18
TGTGCCAGCAGCTCCGGACTAGCGGGGGGGGTCCGCACAGATACGCAGTATTTT
CASSSGLAGGVRTDTQYF
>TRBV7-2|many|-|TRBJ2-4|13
TGTGCCAGCAGCTTGATCCCCCGGGACATTCAGTACTTC
CASSLIPRDIQYF
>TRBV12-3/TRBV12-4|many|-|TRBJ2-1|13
TGTGCCAGCAGTCCCCGGAGCCACAATGAGCAGTTCTTC
CASSPRSHNEQFF
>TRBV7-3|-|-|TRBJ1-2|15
TGTGCCAGCAGCTTAACGAGGCGGGGGAACTATGGCTACACCTTC
CASSLTRRGNYGYTF
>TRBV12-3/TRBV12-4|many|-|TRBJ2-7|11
TGTGCCAGCAGTTCCGGGAACGAGCAGTACTTC
CASSSGNEQYF
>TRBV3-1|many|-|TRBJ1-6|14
TGTGCCAGCAGCCCCGCCGGGACTGGGTCACCCCTCCACTTT
CASSPAGTGSPLHF
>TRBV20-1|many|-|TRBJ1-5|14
TGCAGTGCTAGAGGGGCCCAGGCCAATCAGCCCCAGCATTTT
CSARGAQANQPQHF
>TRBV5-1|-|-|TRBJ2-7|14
TGCGTCAGCAGCCCAGGGACCGGGACCTACGAGCAGTACTTC
CVSSPGTGTYEQYF
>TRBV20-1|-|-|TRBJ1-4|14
TGCAGTGCTAGAGTAGTGGGTCATCAAGAAAAACTGTTTTTT
CSARVVGHQEKLFF
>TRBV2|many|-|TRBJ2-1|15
TGTGCCAGCAGTGTTAGCGTTTCATACCCTAATGAGCAGTTCTTC
CASSVSVSYPNEQFF
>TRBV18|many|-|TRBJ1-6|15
TGTGCCAGCTCACCACTCGAAGGGTCCGGCTCACCCCTCCACTTT
CASSPLEGSGSPLHF
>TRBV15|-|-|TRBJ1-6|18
TGTGCCACCAGCATAGACAACACCGCAAGCTCCTATAATTCACCCCTCCACTTT
CATSIDNTASSYNSPLHF
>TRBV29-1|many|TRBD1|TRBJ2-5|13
TGCAGCGTTGAGGACAGGGGAGGCGAGACCCAGTACTTC
CSVEDRGGETQYF
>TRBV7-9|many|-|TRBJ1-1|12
TGTGCCAGCAGCCCACGCGTGGCTGAAGCTTTCTTT
CASSPRVAEAFF
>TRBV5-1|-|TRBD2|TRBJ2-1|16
TGCGCCAGCAGCTTGGGCCTAGGACTAGATTTGGATGAGCAGTTCTTC
CASSLGLGLDLDEQFF
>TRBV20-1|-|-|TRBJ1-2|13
TGCAGTGTTGAGGGGGGCAGCAGGCGCGGCTACACCTTC
CSVEGGSRRGYTF
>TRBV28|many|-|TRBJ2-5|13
TGTGCCAGCAGACTAAGGGGTATGGAGACCCAGTACTTC
CASRLRGMETQYF
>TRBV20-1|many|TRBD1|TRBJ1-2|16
TGCAGTGCTAGAACCTGGGGACAGGAGCAAAACTATGGCTACACCTTC
CSARTWGQEQNYGYTF
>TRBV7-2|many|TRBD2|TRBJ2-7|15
TGTGCCAGCAGCTTATTTAGCGGGGGTATGAACGAGCAGTACTTC
CASSLFSGGMNEQYF
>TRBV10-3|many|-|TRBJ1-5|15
TGTGCCATCAGTGAGTCAAGGGTTGGCAATCAGCCCCAGCATTTT
CAISESRVGNQPQHF
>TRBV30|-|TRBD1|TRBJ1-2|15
TGTGCCTGGAGTGTACAGTTGGGACAGTTCTATGGCTACACCTTC
CAWSVQLGQFYGYTF
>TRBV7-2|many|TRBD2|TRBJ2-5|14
TGTGCCAGCAGTTCGCTAGCGGGGGCGGGGACCCAGTACTTC
CASSSLAGAGTQYF
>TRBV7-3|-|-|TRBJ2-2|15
TGTGCCAGCAGCTCCTATGGACATAACACCGGGGAGCTGTTTTTT
CASSSYGHNTGELFF
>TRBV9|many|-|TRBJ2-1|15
TGTGCCAGCAGCGGGGGTTCTTCTGCCTACAATGAGCAGTTCTTC
CASSGGSSAYNEQFF
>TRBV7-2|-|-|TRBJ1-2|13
TGCGCCAGCAGCCTCCCCGTTTCTTTCGGCTACACCTTC
CASSLPVSFGYTF
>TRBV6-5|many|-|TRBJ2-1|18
TGTGCCAGCAGTTACTCGAGTATCTTCGCAGACCTCTACAATGAGCAGTTCTTC
CASSYSSIFADLYNEQFF
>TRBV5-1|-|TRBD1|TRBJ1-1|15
TGCGCCAGCAGCTTCGACAGGGAAGTTATACCTGAAGCTTTCTTT
CASSFDREVIPEAFF
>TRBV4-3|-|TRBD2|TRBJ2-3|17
TGCGCCAGCAGCCAAGATGCCTGCGGGGGGACGACAGATACGCAGTATTTT
CASSQDACGGTTDTQYF
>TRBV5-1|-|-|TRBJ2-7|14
TGCGCCAGCCCCTCGGGCACAGAGCCCTACGAGCAGTACTTC
CASPSGTEPYEQYF
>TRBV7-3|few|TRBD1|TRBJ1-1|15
TGTGCCAGCAGCTTCGGGGGGACAGGGAACACTGAAGCTTTCTTT
CASSFGGTGNTEAFF